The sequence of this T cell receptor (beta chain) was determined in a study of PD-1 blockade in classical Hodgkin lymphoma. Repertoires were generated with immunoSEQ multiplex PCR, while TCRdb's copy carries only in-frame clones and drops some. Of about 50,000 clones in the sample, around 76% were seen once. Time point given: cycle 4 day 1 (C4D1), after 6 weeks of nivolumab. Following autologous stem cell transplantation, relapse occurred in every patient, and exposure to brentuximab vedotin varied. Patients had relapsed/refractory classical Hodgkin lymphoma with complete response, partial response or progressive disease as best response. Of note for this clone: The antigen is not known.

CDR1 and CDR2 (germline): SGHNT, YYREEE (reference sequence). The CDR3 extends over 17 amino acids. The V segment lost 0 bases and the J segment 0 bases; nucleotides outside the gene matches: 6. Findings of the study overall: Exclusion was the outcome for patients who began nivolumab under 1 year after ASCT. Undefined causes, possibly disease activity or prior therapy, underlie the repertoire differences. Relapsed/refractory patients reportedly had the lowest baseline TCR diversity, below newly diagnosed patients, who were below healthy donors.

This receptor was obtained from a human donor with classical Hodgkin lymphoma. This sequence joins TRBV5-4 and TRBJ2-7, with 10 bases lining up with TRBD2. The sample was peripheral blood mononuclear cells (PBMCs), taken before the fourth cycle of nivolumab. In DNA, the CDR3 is TGTGCCAGCAGCTTGGGTCTAGCGGGAGCTAACTCCTACGAGCAGTACTTC. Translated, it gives CASSLGLAGANSYEQYF.